Each of the 7 T cell receptor beta chains below was sequenced from the same sample in a study of T cells in Graves' hyperthyroidism and ophthalmopathy. Regions amplified from RNA transcripts were the TCR beta CDR3 regions. The TCR CDR3 first-round RT-PCR relied on the HTBI primer set. TCRdb itself ran the multiplex PCR reads through MiXCR, one entry per CDR3 protein. The sample includes 600,000 to 700,000 distinct CDR3 sequences, roughly 14% seen only once; the top ten take around 4.1%. The sample comprised blood. The receptor source for this set is a woman in her 40s with Graves' ophthalmopathy.

The chain couples TRBV6-2 or TRBV6-3 to TRBJ1-1, with a weak D call TRBD1 (6 bases). V was clipped by 5 bases and J by 11 bases, with 24 bases between them. The CDR3 has 15 amino acids. CDR1 is MNHEY and CDR2 is SVGEGT in the germline V gene. The CDR3 nucleotides read TGTGCCAGCAGTCGCCGCTTTCCTTACAGGGAAGGGGCTTTCTTT. It yields the protein CASSRRFPYREGAFF.

This clonotype was seen ten or more times. This chain links TRBV6-5 with TRBJ2-7; the D call may be TRBD1 or TRBD2 (6 bases each). V gave up 2 bases and J gave up 4 bases, with 12 bases separating them. The CDR3 spans 14 residues. Looked up from germline, CDR1 is MNHEY and CDR2 is SVGAGI. The CDR3 nucleotides read TGTGCCAGCAGTTACGCAATAGGGGGGTACGAGCAGTACTTC. Its translation: CASSYAIGGYEQYF.

In its sample, this clonotype was seen many times. This chain links TRBV12-3 or TRBV12-4 with TRBJ2-5, with 7 bases that match TRBD2. J was trimmed by 5 bases and V by 4 bases; bases with no gene match: 10. The CDR3 contains 15 residues. CDR3 in DNA: TGTGCCAGCAGTTCATGGACTAGTCCAGGGGAGACCCAGTACTTC. Encoded protein: CASSSWTSPGETQYF.

This clonotype was picked up many times. The J gene is TRBJ2-5, the V gene TRBV7-2, with 9 nucleotides matching TRBD1. The CDR3 contains 14 residues. CDR1 and CDR2 from the germline V gene are SGHTA and FQGNSA. The V segment lost 4 bases and the J segment 3 bases; nucleotides outside the gene matches: 3. The CDR3 protein is CASSWGQGKETQYF. DNA for the CDR3: TGTGCCAGCAGCTGGGGACAGGGAAAAGAGACCCAGTACTTC. Looking up the rest from reference TRBV7-2 and TRBJ2-5 gives the full variable domain: GAGVSQSPSNKVTEKGKDVELRCDPISGHTALYWYRQSLGQGLEFLIYFQGNSAPDKSGLPSDRFSAERTGGSVSTLTIQRTQQEDSAVYLCASSWGQGKETQYFGPGTRLLVL.

Many counts were recorded for this clonotype. The chain combines TRBV29-1 with TRBJ1-2; a weak D match, TRBD1 (6 bases). Germline loops: CDR1 SQVTM, CDR2 ANQGSEA. V lost 6 bases and J 6 bases, leaving 17 bases between the germline ends. CDR3 length: 13 amino acids. CDR3 amino acids: CSVREGVVDGYTF. As DNA, the CDR3 is TGCAGCGTAAGGGAGGGGGTTGTGGATGGCTACACCTTC. The full variable domain, in which reference TRBV29-1 and TRBJ1-2 provide the parts outside the CDR3, is SAVISQKPSRDICQRGTSLTIQCQVDSQVTMMFWYRQQPGQSLTLIATANQGSEATYESGFVIDKFPISRPNLTFSTLTVSNMSPEDSSIYLCSVREGVVDGYTFGSGTRLTVV.

V gene TRBV27 combines with J gene TRBJ2-7; TRBD2 matches 13 bases. The germline gives CDR1 MNHEY, CDR2 SMNVEV (reference sequence). The CDR3 covers 14 residues. The ends lost 5 bases at V and 6 bases at J; junction bases unmatched: 4. As DNA, the CDR3 is TGTGCCAGCAGTCGCACTAGCGGGAGGGTCGAGCAGTACTTC. It is translated as CASSRTSGRVEQYF.

The J gene is TRBJ2-7, the V gene TRBV6-5; TRBD2 agrees at 7 bases. This CDR3 comprises 14 residues. Germline V gene data show CDR1 as MNHEY and CDR2 as SVGAGI. The ends lost 9 bases at V and 0 bases at J; junction bases unmatched: 8. The CDR3 DNA sequence: TGTGCCAGTGCTACTAGCGTATACTCCTACGAGCAGTACTTC. Its protein is CASATSVYSYEQYF.